The 17 T cell receptor beta chains below were found in one sample sequenced in a study of blood T cells in healthy people across ages. Next came a second PCR, run for roughly 6 to 11 cycles, which used a sample-barcoded 5' primer along with a J-beta primer mix. TCRdb redid the calling of the 5' RACE reads with MiXCR, one entry per CDR3 protein. The sample consists of roughly 860,000 distinct CDR3 sequences, less than 80% of them appearing once. The sequencing input was blood. The source is a man aged 25 to 45 in good health.

The V call is TRBV20-1, the J call TRBJ1-2, with 8 bases aligning to TRBD1. Germline V gives CDR1 DFQATT, CDR2 SNEGSKA (reference sequence). The CDR3 runs to 15 residues. The ends lost 2 bases at V and 6 bases at J; junction bases unmatched: 11. Written as DNA, the CDR3 is TGCAGTGCTAGACACACTACAGGGGGTTGGCATGGCTACACCTTC. Its protein product is CSARHTTGGWHGYTF.

The rearrangement uses TRBV12-3 or TRBV12-4 and TRBJ2-2; TRBD2 matches at 9 bases. V trimming: 7 bases; J trimming: 2 bases; junction bases outside the gene matches: 8. CDR3 length: 16 amino acids. The CDR3 DNA reads as TGTGCCAGCACCCCAAGCGGGGGGATTAACACCGGGGAGCTGTTTTTT. Translated, it gives CASTPSGGINTGELFF.

The V and J genes are TRBV20-1 and TRBJ2-3, with 11 bases lining up with TRBD1. V was pared by 2 bases and J by 2 bases, with 9 bases of the junction left unmatched. Germline-derived CDR1 and CDR2 are DFQATT and SNEGSKA (reference sequence). This CDR3 spans 17 amino acids. This CDR3 is CSARNRTGGVHTDTQYF. The CDR3 DNA reads TGCAGTGCTAGAAACCGGACAGGGGGCGTTCACACAGATACGCAGTATTTT.

This chain links TRBV6-1 with TRBJ2-3; perhaps D is TRBD1 or TRBD2 (5 bases each). V dropped 0 bases and J dropped 1 base, with 5 bases sitting between them. The CDR3 sequence is 14 residues long. Looked up from germline, CDR1 is MNHNS and CDR2 is SASEGT. The CDR3 sequence is CASSEAGGTDTQYF. As DNA, the CDR3 is TGTGCCAGCAGTGAAGCGGGGGGCACAGATACGCAGTATTTT.

This clonotype was recorded only once. The CDR3 DNA sequence: TGTGCCAGCAGCTTAGCGGGGGGGAGGGGGGCCAACGTCCTGACTTTC. This gives the protein CASSLAGGRGANVLTF. J is TRBJ2-6 and V is TRBV7-2, with 7 bases that match TRBD2. The CDR3 covers 16 residues. V was pared by 0 bases and J by 4 bases, with 3 bases of the junction left unmatched. CDR1 is SGHTA, CDR2 FQGNSA, per germline.

V usage is TRBV30 and J usage is TRBJ2-1, with D uncertain. CDR1 and CDR2 (germline): GTSNPN, SVGIG (reference sequence). V was shortened by 3 bases and J by 10 bases, with 10 bases between the two germline ends. The CDR3 sequence is 11 residues long. The CDR3 reads CAWRRAGEQFF. The DNA for the CDR3 is TGTGCCTGGAGGAGAGCCGGGGAGCAGTTCTTC.

The chain is built from TRBV11-1 and TRBJ1-6, with a possible D match to TRBD1 (5 bases). This CDR3 has 17 residues. Trimming removed 3 bases at V and 0 bases at J, with 12 bases between. Germline V gives CDR1 SGHAT, CDR2 FQDESV (reference sequence). For the CDR3, the DNA is TGTGCCAGCAGCTTTGGAGGACACAGCTCCTATAATTCACCCCTCCACTTT. Translated: CASSFGGHSSYNSPLHF.

The V gene is TRBV20-1, the J gene TRBJ1-1, with 7 bases that match TRBD1. The V gene end was trimmed by 0 bases and the J gene end by 5 bases; junction bases not matched to a gene: 9. Germline CDR1 DFQATT, CDR2 SNEGSKA (reference sequence). There are 15 residues in the CDR3. The CDR3 sequence is CSARERGRGGTEAFF. As DNA, the CDR3 is TGCAGTGCTAGAGAGCGGGGCAGGGGGGGGACTGAAGCTTTCTTT.

The V and J genes are TRBV15 and TRBJ2-7, with 10 bases lining up with TRBD2. The J segment lost 0 bases and the V segment lost 0 bases, leaving 8 bases of the junction unmatched. The CDR3 contains 18 residues. CDR1 is LNHNV, CDR2 YYDKDF, per germline (reference sequence). The CDR3 DNA sequence: TGTGCCACCAGCAGAGATCGAGGGGCTAGCGGGAGCTCCTACGAGCAGTACTTC. This codes for CATSRDRGASGSSYEQYF.

The chain couples TRBV7-2 to TRBJ2-7; D perhaps matches TRBD2 (5 bases). The germline V and J ends were trimmed by 5 bases and 5 bases, with 25 bases remaining between them. The CDR3 contains 17 residues. Germline CDR1 SGHTA, CDR2 FQGNSA. The CDR3 reads CASSVTVRTSGRNEQYF. The CDR3 nucleotides read TGTGCCAGCAGCGTAACCGTGCGGACCAGCGGAAGGAACGAGCAGTACTTC.

The chain uses TRBV7-9 and TRBJ2-5; a weak D match, TRBD1 (6 bases). The DNA matches TRBJ2-7 better at its end, which makes the J call doubtful. This CDR3 contains 15 residues. Germline V gene lookup returns CDR1 SEHNR and CDR2 FQNEAQ (reference sequence). The CDR3 region has the DNA TGTGCCAGCAGCCCGAGGACAGCCTACACCTACGAGCAGTACTTC. Its protein is CASSPRTAYTYEQYF.

This clonotype showed up just a few times. This chain uses TRBV10-3 with TRBJ2-5, with D perhaps matching TRBD1 or TRBD2 (5 bases each). The CDR3 extends over 12 amino acids. The V end lost 11 bases, the J end lost 4 bases, and 14 bases lay between the germline ends. Germline V gives CDR1 ENHRY, CDR2 SYGVKD. The CDR3: CAVGDLIETQYF. The CDR3 DNA reads TGTGCCGTTGGGGACCTGATAGAGACCCAGTACTTC.

This sequence joins TRBV9 and TRBJ2-3; 7 bases map to TRBD2. CDR1 and CDR2 (germline): SGDLS, YYNGEE. V lost 3 bases to trimming and J lost 4 bases; unmatched junction nucleotides: 8. The CDR3 spans 15 residues. CDR3 region: CASSAGTTGADTQYF. The CDR3, as DNA: TGTGCCAGCAGCGCCGGGACTACCGGGGCAGATACGCAGTATTTT.

The chain links TRBV7-8 to TRBJ2-7; TRBD2 might be the D (5 bases). The CDR3 sequence is 13 residues long. Looked up from germline, CDR1 is SGHVS and CDR2 is FQNEAQ. The ends were cut back, 5 bases at V and 6 bases at J, with 14 bases in the middle. CDR3 in amino acids: CASSPAEGPEQYF. CDR3 nucleotides: TGTGCCAGCAGCCCTGCCGAGGGTCCCGAGCAGTACTTC.

V usage is TRBV12-3 or TRBV12-4 and J usage is TRBJ2-7; D might be TRBD1 (5 bases). The V and J ends lost 3 bases and 4 bases respectively, with 16 bases between them. There are 15 residues in the CDR3. CDR3 sequence reads: CASSLAGQGPYEQYF. CDR3 DNA sequence: TGTGCCAGCAGTTTGGCAGGGCAGGGCCCGTACGAGCAGTACTTC.

The rearrangement joins TRBV7-8 to TRBJ2-7; the match to TRBD1 covers 11 bases. The CDR3 is made up of 16 amino acids. From germline, CDR1 is SGHVS and CDR2 FQNEAQ. V was clipped by 4 bases and J by 4 bases; unmatched bases: 9. CDR3 protein: CASSSSGGQGDYEQYF. CDR3 DNA sequence: TGTGCCAGCAGCTCTAGTGGGGGACAGGGGGATTACGAGCAGTACTTC.

The chain couples TRBV7-2 to TRBJ2-5; 14 positions match TRBD2. This CDR3 region has 19 residues. With V trimmed by 1 base and J by 3 bases, 10 bases remained unmatched. Germline V gives CDR1 SGHTA, CDR2 FQGNSA. This CDR3 is CASSLGPTSGGGREETQYF. The CDR3 DNA reads as TGTGCCAGCAGCTTAGGCCCGACTAGCGGGGGGGGACGTGAAGAGACCCAGTACTTC.